This TCR beta chain stems from a study of OX40 agonist ivuxolimab in advanced cancers. Study overall: Patients were treated with intravenous ivuxolimab, dosed at 0.01 to 10 mg/kg and infused every 2 weeks. Whole-study results and caveats: Antigen targets of the expanded peripheral T cells went undetermined. On average, a greater number of expanded clones characterised CD8+ T cells relative to CD4+. Doses of 0.1 to 3.0 mg/kg were accompanied by clonal expansion of CD4+ and CD8+ blood T cells by week 6.

The data were produced by immunoSEQ multiplex PCR, yet TCRdb's version contains in-frame clones alone and is incomplete. Found here are about 82,000 clones, around 83% of them singletons; the top ten hold 2% to 3%. This clone is a singleton in its sample. The antigen is unknown. The CDR3 runs to 12 residues. Trimming shortened V by 4 bases and J by 5 bases, and 8 bases separated the two germline ends. CDR1 and CDR2 (germline): SEHNR, FQNEAQ (reference sequence). The chain links TRBV7-9 to TRBJ1-1; no definite D call. The source was CD4+ or CD8+ T cells sorted from blood, collected in a trial of the OX40 agonist ivuxolimab. This receptor was obtained from an adult with an advanced solid tumor such as melanoma, head and neck, liver or kidney cancer. CDR3 amino acids: CASSSEGTEAFF. CDR3 DNA: TGTGCCAGCAGCTCCGAAGGAACTGAAGCTTTCTTT. The full variable domain, its missing parts supplied by reference TRBV7-9 and TRBJ1-1, is DTGVSQNPRHKITKRGQNVTFRCDPISEHNRLYWYRQTLGQGPEFLTYFQNEAQLEKSRLLSDRFSAERPKGSFSTLEIQRTEQGDSAMYLCASSSEGTEAFFGQGTRLTVV.